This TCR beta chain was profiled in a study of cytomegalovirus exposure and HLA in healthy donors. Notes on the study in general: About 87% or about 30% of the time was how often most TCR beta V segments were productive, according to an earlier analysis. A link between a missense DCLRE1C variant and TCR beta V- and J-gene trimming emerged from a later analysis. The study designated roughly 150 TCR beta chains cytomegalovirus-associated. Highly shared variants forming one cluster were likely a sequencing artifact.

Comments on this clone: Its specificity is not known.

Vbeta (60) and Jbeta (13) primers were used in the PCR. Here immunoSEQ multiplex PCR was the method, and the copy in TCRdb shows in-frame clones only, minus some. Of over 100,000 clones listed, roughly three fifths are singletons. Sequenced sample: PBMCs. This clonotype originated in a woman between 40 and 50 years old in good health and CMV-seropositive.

In nucleotides, the CDR3 is TGTGCCAGCAGCCTCGACTCCCAGGGGAACAATGAGCAGTTCTTC. It translates to CASSLDSQGNNEQFF. The V and J genes are TRBV2 and TRBJ2-1; tentatively, D is TRBD1 (6 bases). This CDR3 comprises 15 residues. Trimming stripped 6 bases from V and 5 bases from J, with 17 bases between. The germline gives CDR1 SNHLY, CDR2 FYNNEI.